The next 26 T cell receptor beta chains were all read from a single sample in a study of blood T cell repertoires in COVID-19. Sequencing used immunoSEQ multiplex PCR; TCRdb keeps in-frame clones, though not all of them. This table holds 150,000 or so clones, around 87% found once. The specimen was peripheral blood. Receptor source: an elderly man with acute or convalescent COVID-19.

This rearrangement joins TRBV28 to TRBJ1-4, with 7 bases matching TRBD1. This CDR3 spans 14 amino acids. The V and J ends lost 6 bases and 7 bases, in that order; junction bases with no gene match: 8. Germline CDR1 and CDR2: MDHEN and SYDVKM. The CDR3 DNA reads TGTGCCAGCAGCACACAGGGGAGAGGTGAAAAACTGTTTTTT. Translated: CASSTQGRGEKLFF.

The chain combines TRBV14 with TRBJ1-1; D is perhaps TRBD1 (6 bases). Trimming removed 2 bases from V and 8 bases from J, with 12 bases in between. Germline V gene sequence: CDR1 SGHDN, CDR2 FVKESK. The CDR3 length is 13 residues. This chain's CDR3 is CASSQQGNREAFF. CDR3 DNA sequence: TGTGCCAGCAGCCAACAGGGGAACCGAGAAGCTTTCTTT. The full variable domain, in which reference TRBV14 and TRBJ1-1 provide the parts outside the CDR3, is EAGVTQFPSHSVIEKGQTVTLRCDPISGHDNLYWYRRVMGKEIKFLLHFVKESKQDESGMPNNRFLAERTGGTYSTLKVQPAELEDSGVYFCASSQQGNREAFFGQGTRLTVV.

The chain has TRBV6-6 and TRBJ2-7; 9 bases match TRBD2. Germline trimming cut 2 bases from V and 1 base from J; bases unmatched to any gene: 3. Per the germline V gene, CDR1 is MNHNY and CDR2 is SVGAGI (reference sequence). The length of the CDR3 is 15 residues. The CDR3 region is CASSYASGVSYEQYF. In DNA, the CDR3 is TGTGCCAGCAGTTACGCTAGCGGGGTTTCCTACGAGCAGTACTTC.

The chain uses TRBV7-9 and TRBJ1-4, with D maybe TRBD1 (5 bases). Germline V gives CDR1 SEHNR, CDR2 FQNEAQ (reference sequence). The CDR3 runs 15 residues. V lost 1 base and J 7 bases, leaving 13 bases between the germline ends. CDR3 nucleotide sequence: TGTGCCAGCAGCTTAGGCGGATTTGGGGCTGAAAAACTGTTTTTT. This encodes CASSLGGFGAEKLFF. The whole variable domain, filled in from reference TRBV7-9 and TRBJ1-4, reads DTGVSQNPRHKITKRGQNVTFRCDPISEHNRLYWYRQTLGQGPEFLTYFQNEAQLEKSRLLSDRFSAERPKGSFSTLEIQRTEQGDSAMYLCASSLGGFGAEKLFFGSGTQLSVL.

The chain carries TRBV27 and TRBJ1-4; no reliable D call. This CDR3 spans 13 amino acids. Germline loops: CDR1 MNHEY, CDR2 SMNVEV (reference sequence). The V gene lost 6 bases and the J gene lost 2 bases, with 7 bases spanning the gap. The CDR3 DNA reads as TGTGCCAGCAGACAATACACTAATGAAAAACTGTTTTTT. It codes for CASRQYTNEKLFF.

As DNA, the CDR3 is TGTGCCAGCAGCTTGGGGTCAGGGGATGGCTACACCTTC. Residues: CASSLGSGDGYTF. The rearrangement links TRBV5-4 to TRBJ1-2, with a weak D call TRBD1 (6 bases). The CDR3 length is 13 residues. CDR1 is SGHNT and CDR2 is YYREEE in the germline V gene (reference sequence). Trimming took 0 bases from V and 6 from J, leaving 9 bases between them.

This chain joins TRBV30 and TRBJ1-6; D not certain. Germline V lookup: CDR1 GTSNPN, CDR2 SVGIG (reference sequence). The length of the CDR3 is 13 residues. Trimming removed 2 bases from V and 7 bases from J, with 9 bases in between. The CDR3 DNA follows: TGTGCCTGGAGTACGGGATTAAATTCACCCCTCCACTTT. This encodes CAWSTGLNSPLHF.

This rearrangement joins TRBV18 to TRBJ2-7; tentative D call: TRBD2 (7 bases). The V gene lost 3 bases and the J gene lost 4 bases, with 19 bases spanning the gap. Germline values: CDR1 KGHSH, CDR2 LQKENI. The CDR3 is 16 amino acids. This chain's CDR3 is CASSPLSGTSHYEQYF. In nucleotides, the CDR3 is TGTGCCAGCTCACCCCTCAGCGGGACATCCCATTACGAGCAGTACTTC.

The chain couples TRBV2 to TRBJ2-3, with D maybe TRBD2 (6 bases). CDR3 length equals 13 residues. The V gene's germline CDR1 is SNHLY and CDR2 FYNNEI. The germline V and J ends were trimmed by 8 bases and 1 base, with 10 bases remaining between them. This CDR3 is CASLLAGTDTQYF. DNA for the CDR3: TGTGCCAGCCTACTAGCTGGCACAGATACGCAGTATTTT.

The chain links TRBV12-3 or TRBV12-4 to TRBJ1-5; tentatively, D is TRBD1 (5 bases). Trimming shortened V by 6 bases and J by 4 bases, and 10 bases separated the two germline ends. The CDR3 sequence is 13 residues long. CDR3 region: CASSDGGNQPQHF. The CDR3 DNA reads TGTGCCAGCAGCGACGGGGGTAATCAGCCCCAGCATTTT.

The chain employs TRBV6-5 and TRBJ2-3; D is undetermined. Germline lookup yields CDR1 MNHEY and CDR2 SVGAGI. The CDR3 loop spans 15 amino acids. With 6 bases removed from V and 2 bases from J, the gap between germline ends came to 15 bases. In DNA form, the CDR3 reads TGTGCCAGCAGGACTGTGCTCATTGCCACAGATACGCAGTATTTT. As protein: CASRTVLIATDTQYF.

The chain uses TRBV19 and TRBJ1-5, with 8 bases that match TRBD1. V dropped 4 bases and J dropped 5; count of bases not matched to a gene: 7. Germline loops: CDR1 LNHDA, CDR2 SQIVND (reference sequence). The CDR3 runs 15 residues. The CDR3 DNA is TGTGCCAGTAGTACCGGACAGGGCGGCTATCAGCCCCAGCATTTT. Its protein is CASSTGQGGYQPQHF.

CDR3 coding DNA: TGCGCCAGCAGCCCGGACCCGACAGGGTATGGCTACACCTTC. Translated: CASSPDPTGYGYTF. V usage is TRBV5-1 and J usage is TRBJ1-2; the match to TRBD1 covers 7 bases. CDR3 length: 14 residues. The ends lost 4 bases at V and 5 bases at J; junction bases unmatched: 8. The germline V gene encodes CDR1 SGHRS and CDR2 YFSETQ. The full variable domain, its missing parts supplied by reference TRBV5-1 and TRBJ1-2, is KAGVTQTPRYLIKTRGQQVTLSCSPISGHRSVSWYQQTPGQGLQFLFEYFSETQRNKGNFPGRFSGRQFSNSRSEMNVSTLELGDSALYLCASSPDPTGYGYTFGSGTRLTVV.

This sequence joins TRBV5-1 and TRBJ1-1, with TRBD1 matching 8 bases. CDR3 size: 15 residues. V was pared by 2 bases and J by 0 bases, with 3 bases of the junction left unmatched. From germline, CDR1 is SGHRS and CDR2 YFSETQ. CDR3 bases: TGCGCCAGCAGCTTAGGGACAGGCTTGAACACTGAAGCTTTCTTT. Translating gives CASSLGTGLNTEAFF.

CDR3 in amino acids: CASSFLGPQHF. The CDR3 region has the DNA TGTGCCAGCAGTTTCCTAGGTCCCCAGCATTTT. This chain connects TRBV12-3 or TRBV12-4 to TRBJ1-5; D is uncertain. V was pared by 3 bases and J by 10 bases, with 7 bases between. The CDR3 length is 11 residues.

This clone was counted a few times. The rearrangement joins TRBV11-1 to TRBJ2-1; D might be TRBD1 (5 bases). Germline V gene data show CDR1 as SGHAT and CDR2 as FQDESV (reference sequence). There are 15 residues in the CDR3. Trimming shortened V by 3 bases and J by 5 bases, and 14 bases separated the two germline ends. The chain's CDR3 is CASSFPGPGHNEQFF. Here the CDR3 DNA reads TGTGCCAGCAGCTTCCCAGGGCCAGGACACAATGAGCAGTTCTTC.

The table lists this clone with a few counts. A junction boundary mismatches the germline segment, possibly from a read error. The CDR3 sequence: CASCEGTGGIEAKNIQYF. The CDR3 region has the DNA TGTGCCAGCTGTGAAGGGACAGGGGGCATTGAAGCCAAAAACATTCAGTACTTC. The V and J genes are TRBV6-1 and TRBJ2-4; 12 bases are a match to TRBD1. CDR1 and CDR2 (germline): MNHNS, SASEGT. CDR3 size: 18 residues.

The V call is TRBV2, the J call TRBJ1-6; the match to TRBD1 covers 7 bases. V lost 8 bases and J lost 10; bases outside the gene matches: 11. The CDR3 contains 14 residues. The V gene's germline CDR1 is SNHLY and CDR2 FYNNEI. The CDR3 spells CASASQGERSPLHF. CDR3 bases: TGTGCCAGCGCGTCGCAGGGGGAAAGATCACCCCTCCACTTT.

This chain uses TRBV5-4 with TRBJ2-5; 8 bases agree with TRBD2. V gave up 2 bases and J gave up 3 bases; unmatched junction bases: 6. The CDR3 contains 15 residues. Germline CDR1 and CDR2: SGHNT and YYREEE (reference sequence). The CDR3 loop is CASSFYPGGEETQYF. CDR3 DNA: TGTGCCAGCAGCTTCTACCCCGGGGGGGAAGAGACCCAGTACTTC.

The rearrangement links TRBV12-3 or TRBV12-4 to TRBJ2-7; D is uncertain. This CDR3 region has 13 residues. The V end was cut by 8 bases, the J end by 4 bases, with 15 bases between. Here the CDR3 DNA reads TGTGCCAGCGCTTCGCTCCAACAATACGAGCAGTACTTC. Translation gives CASASLQQYEQYF.

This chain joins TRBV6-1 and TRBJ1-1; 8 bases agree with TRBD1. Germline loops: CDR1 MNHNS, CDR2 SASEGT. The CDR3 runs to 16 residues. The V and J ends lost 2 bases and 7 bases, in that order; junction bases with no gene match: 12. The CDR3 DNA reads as TGTGCCAGCAGTGAAAGACAGGGGCGCCCTTTAAGTGAAGCTTTCTTT. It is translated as CASSERQGRPLSEAFF.

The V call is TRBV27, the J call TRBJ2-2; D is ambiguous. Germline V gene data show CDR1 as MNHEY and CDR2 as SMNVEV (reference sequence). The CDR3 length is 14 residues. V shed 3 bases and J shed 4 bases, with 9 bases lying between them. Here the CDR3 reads CASSFGSTTGELFF. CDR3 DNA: TGTGCCAGCAGTTTCGGTTCCACCACCGGGGAGCTGTTTTTT.

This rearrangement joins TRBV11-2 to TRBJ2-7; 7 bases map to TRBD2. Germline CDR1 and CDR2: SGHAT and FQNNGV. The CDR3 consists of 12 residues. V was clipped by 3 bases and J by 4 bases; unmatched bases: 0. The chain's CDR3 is CASSFGGYEQYF. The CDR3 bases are TGTGCCAGCAGCTTCGGGGGGTACGAGCAGTACTTC.

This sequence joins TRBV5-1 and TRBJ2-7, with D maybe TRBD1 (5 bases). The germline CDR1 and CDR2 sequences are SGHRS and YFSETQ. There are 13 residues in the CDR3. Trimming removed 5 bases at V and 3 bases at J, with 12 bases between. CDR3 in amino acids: CASSPTTVYEQYF. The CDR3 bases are TGCGCCAGCAGTCCCACGACAGTCTACGAGCAGTACTTC.

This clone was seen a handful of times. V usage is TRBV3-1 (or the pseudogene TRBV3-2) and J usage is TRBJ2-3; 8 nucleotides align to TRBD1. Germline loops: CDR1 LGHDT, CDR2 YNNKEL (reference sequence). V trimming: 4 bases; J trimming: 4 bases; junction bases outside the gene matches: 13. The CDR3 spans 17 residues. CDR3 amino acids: CASSRTSGGAGADTQYF. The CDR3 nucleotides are TGTGCCAGCAGCCGTACCTCAGGGGGCGCTGGCGCAGATACGCAGTATTTT.

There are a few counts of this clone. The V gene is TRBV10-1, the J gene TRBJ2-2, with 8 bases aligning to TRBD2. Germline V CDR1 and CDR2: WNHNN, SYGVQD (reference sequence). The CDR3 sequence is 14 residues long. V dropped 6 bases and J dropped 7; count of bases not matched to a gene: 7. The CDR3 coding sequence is TGCGCCAGCAGCTCGCTCCTAGCGGGCGGGGAGCTGTTTTTT. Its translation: CASSSLLAGGELFF.